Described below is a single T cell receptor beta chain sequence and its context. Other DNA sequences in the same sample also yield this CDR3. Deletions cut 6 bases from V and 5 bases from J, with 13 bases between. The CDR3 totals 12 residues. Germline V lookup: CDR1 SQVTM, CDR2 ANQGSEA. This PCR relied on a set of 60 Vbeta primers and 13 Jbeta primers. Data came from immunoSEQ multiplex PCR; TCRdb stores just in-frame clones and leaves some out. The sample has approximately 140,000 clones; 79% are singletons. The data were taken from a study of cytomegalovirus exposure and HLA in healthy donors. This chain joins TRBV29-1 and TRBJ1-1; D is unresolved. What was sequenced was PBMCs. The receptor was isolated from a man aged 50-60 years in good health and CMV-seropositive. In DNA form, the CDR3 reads TGCAGCGTCGGAACGGGAGGGACTGAAGCTTTCTTT. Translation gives CSVGTGGTEAFF.